The clone carrying this TCR beta chain was found many times. This record belongs to a study of T cells in Graves' hyperthyroidism and ophthalmopathy. The length of the CDR3 is 15 residues. With 5 bases removed from V and 5 bases from J, the gap between germline ends came to 15 bases. The germline V gene encodes CDR1 LNHDA and CDR2 SQIVND (reference sequence). Amplification of TCR beta CDR3 regions used RNA as the template. Researchers ran a first-round RT-PCR on the TCR CDR3 using the HTBI primer set. Each CDR3 protein is one row after TCRdb ran MiXCR on the multiplex PCR reads. The sample lists roughly 570,000 distinct CDR3 sequences, roughly 46% occurring once.

This clonotype was sampled from a woman between 18 and 29 years old with Graves' hyperthyroidism. Sequencing was carried out using peripheral blood or thyroid tissue (not recorded which). This sequence joins TRBV19 and TRBJ1-4; D is unresolved. CDR3 DNA: TGTGCCAGTAGTCCAAATCTGGGGTGGAATGAAAAACTGTTTTTT. Translation gives CASSPNLGWNEKLFF.